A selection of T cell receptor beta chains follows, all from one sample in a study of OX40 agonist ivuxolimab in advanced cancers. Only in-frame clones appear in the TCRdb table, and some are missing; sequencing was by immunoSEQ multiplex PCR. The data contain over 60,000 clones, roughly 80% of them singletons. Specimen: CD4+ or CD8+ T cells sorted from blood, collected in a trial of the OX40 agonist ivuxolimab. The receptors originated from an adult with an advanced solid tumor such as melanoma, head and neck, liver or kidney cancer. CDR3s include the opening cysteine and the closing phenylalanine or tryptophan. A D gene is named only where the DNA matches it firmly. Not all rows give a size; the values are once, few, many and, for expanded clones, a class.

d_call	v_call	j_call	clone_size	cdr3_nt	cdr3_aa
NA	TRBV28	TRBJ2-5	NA	TGTGCCAGCAGTTTTCACCGGGGGCAAGAGACCCAGTACTTC	CASSFHRGQETQYF
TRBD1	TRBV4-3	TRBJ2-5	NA	TGCGCCAGCAGCCAAGATGTAGCCGGGACAGGATCCCAAGAGACCCAGTACTTC	CASSQDVAGTGSQETQYF
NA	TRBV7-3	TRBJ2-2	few	TGTGCCAGCAGCATCGGTGAGGGGGAGCTGTTTTTT	CASSIGEGELFF
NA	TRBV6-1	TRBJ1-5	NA	TGTGCCAGCAGTGAAGCCAGGAGGACGCCCCAGCATTTT	CASSEARRTPQHF
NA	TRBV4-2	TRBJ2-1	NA	TGTGCCAGCAGCCAAGACGGCGGTAACAATGAGCAGTTCTTC	CASSQDGGNNEQFF
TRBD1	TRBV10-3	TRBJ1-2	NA	TGTGCCATCAGCGCCCGGGACAGGGAGACTAACTATGGCTACACCTTC	CAISARDRETNYGYTF
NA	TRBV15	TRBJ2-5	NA	TGTGCCACCAGCAGAGATTGGTACGAGCAGGAGACCCAGTACTTC	CATSRDWYEQETQYF
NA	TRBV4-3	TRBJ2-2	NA	TGCGCCAGCAGCCAAACTAGCTTCACCGGGGAGCTGTTTTTT	CASSQTSFTGELFF
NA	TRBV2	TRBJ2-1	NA	TGTGCCAGCAGTGAAGCAGGGGGTGAGCAGTTCTTC	CASSEAGGEQFF
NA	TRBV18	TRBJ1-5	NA	TGTGCCAGCTCACCTGCAGGTACCAATCAGCCCCAGCATTTT	CASSPAGTNQPQHF
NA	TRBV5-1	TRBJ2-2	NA	TGCGCCAGCAGCTTGCGCGCGAACACCGGGGAGCTGTTTTTT	CASSLRANTGELFF
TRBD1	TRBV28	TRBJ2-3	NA	TGTGCCAGCAGGTCAGGGGGCGGCACAGATACGCAGTATTTT	CASRSGGGTDTQYF
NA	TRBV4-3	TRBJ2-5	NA	TGCGCCAGCAGCCAAGGACTAGTAGAAGAGACCCAGTACTTC	CASSQGLVEETQYF
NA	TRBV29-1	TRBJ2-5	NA	TGCAGCGGCCGACTGGGGGGGCGAGAGACCCAGTACTTC	CSGRLGGRETQYF
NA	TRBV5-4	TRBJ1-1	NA	TGTGCCAGCAGCTTGGGACAGCCGAACACTGAAGCTTTCTTT	CASSLGQPNTEAFF
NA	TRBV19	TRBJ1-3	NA	TGTGCCAGTAGTCCCCCCAGAGAGGAACTCTCTGGAAACACCATATATTTT	CASSPPREELSGNTIYF
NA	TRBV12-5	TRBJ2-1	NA	TGTGCTAGTGGTTTGGGCACTGTCAATGAGCAGTTCTTC	CASGLGTVNEQFF
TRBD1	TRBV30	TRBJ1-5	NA	TGTGCCTGGAGTGCCGGGACAGGGGGACTGAGCAATCAGCCCCAGCATTTT	CAWSAGTGGLSNQPQHF
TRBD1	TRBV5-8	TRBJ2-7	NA	TGTGCCAGCAGCCGAAAACAGGGGGCTCAGTACGAGCAGTACTTC	CASSRKQGAQYEQYF
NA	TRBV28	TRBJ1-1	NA	TGTGCCAGCAGTTTATCCCGGGGCACTGAAGCTTTCTTT	CASSLSRGTEAFF